This is a list of T cell receptor beta chains from one sample in a study of blood T cell repertoires in COVID-19. Profiled with immunoSEQ multiplex PCR; TCRdb holds only in-frame clones, not every one. The table shows about 260,000 clones, with approximately 86% occurring only once. The sequencing input was peripheral blood. These receptor sequences come from a man aged 25 to 40 with active or convalescent COVID-19. Each CDR3 is given with its conserved first and last residue. Fields, in order: clone size, V gene, J gene, D gene, CDR3 DNA, CDR3 protein. D genes are given only for firm matches. Clone size, where shown, is once, few, many, or a class for clones that have expanded.

-	TRBV5-5	TRBJ2-7	-	TGTGCCAGCAGCCAGCCTAGTGACGAGCAGTACTTC	CASSQPSDEQYF
-	TRBV19	TRBJ1-1	TRBD1	TGTGCCAGTAGTACCAGACCGACAGGGCCCACTCTGAACACTGAAGCTTTCTTT	CASSTRPTGPTLNTEAFF
-	TRBV7-9	TRBJ1-3	-	TGTGCCAGCAGCTTAAGAAACGGCAGGGGCTCTGGAAACACCATATATTTT	CASSLRNGRGSGNTIYF
-	TRBV5-5	TRBJ2-7	-	TGTGCCAGCAGCCTGACAGGAGGACAAACAACATCCTCCTACGAGCAGTACTTC	CASSLTGGQTTSSYEQYF
-	TRBV7-6	TRBJ2-2	-	TGTGCCAGCAGCTTAGGGGGCGGAGGGGTCACCGGGGAGCTGTTTTTT	CASSLGGGGVTGELFF
-	TRBV19	TRBJ1-4	-	TGTGCCAGTAGTAGCCCAGGGGATCCAACTAATGAAAAACTGTTTTTT	CASSSPGDPTNEKLFF
once	TRBV7-8	TRBJ2-7	-	TGTGCCAGCAGCTTAGGAGAGGCGGACTCCTACGAGCAGTACTTC	CASSLGEADSYEQYF
-	TRBV27	TRBJ2-5	-	TGTGCCAGCGGCCCCTCCCAAGAGACCCAGTACTTC	CASGPSQETQYF
once	TRBV5-6	TRBJ2-1	-	TGTGCCAGCAGCCCTGGACAGTTAGAGCAGTTCTTC	CASSPGQLEQFF
-	TRBV10-1	TRBJ1-2	-	TGCGCCAGCTCCTCGGGGGGCAGCTATGGCTACACCTTC	CASSSGGSYGYTF
-	TRBV2	TRBJ2-2	-	TGTGCCAGCACAGAGCCTCCGGGACAAGGGAACACCGGGGAGCTGTTTTTT	CASTEPPGQGNTGELFF
-	TRBV27	TRBJ2-1	TRBD2	TGTGCCAGCAGTACGCGACTAGCGGGAATCTACAATGAGCAGTTCTTC	CASSTRLAGIYNEQFF
-	TRBV7-9	TRBJ2-7	-	TGTGCCAGCAGCTTACTGGCACAGGGTACTCACGAGCAGTACTTC	CASSLLAQGTHEQYF
-	TRBV5-1	TRBJ1-6	-	TGCGCCAGCAGCTTAAGCGTTCAAACTAATTCACCCCTCCACTTT	CASSLSVQTNSPLHF
-	TRBV9	TRBJ2-7	-	TGTGCCAGCAGCGTAGGCCCCGACAGTTCCTACGAGCAGTACTTC	CASSVGPDSSYEQYF
once	TRBV18	TRBJ2-1	-	TGTGCCAGCTCAGAGCCAGGGACTCGCACCTACAATGAGCAGTTCTTC	CASSEPGTRTYNEQFF
-	TRBV18	TRBJ2-3	TRBD1	TGTGCCAGCTCACCGGGACAGGACCACACAGATACGCAGTATTTT	CASSPGQDHTDTQYF
-	TRBV18	TRBJ1-2	TRBD1	TGTGCCAGCTCTGCCACCGGGACAGGGCACTATGGCTACACCTTC	CASSATGTGHYGYTF
-	TRBV3-1/TRBV3-2	TRBJ2-7	-	TGTGCCAGCAGCCAAGATTCGCTAGCGCGTTCCTACGAGCAGTACTTC	CASSQDSLARSYEQYF
-	TRBV29-1	TRBJ2-3	-	TGCAGCGTGGGGCAAACAAACACAGATACGCAGTATTTT	CSVGQTNTDTQYF
-	TRBV5-1	TRBJ2-7	-	TGCGCCAGCAGCTTGGCCCAGGGCAGCTACGAGCAGTACTTC	CASSLAQGSYEQYF
-	TRBV27	TRBJ1-2	-	TGTGCCAGCAGCCGTAGCATAACAGGCATCTATGGCTACACCTTC	CASSRSITGIYGYTF
few	TRBV5-4	TRBJ2-7	-	TGTGCCAGCAGCTTGGCAGGGGTCTACGAGCAGTACTTC	CASSLAGVYEQYF
-	TRBV20-1	TRBJ2-1	TRBD2	TGCAGTGCTAGTTCCAGCGGGGGCTACAATGAGCAGTTCTTC	CSASSSGGYNEQFF
-	TRBV9	TRBJ1-4	TRBD1	TGTGCCAGCAGCGAGGCTGTCTCACAGGGGGCGGGTGAAAAACTGTTTTTT	CASSEAVSQGAGEKLFF
once	TRBV5-4	TRBJ1-4	-	TGTGCCAGCAGCCCGGTGGGTACAGGTGGGGGCTATGAAAAACTGTTTTTT	CASSPVGTGGGYEKLFF
once	TRBV27	TRBJ1-2	TRBD1	TGTGCCAGCAGTCCCCGGGGACAGCTTAATAACTATGGCTACACCTTC	CASSPRGQLNNYGYTF
-	TRBV7-2	TRBJ1-2	-	TGTGCCAGCAGCCCATCCTACGGGACAAAATTTAACTATGGCTACACCTTC	CASSPSYGTKFNYGYTF
-	TRBV6-7	TRBJ2-7	-	TGTGCCAGCAGTTACTCGGGTGAGGGGGGGGACTCCTACGAGCAGTACTTC	CASSYSGEGGDSYEQYF
-	TRBV6-2/TRBV6-3	TRBJ1-1	-	TGTGCCAGCAGTTACCCCGGACTAAACATGAACACTGAAGCTTTCTTT	CASSYPGLNMNTEAFF
few	TRBV2	TRBJ1-1	-	TGTGCCAGCAGTGAAACGGCAGCGCAGAACACTGAAGCTTTCTTT	CASSETAAQNTEAFF
-	TRBV10-3	TRBJ2-1	TRBD2	TGTGCCATCAGAGGTAGCGGGGCGAGCTCCTACAATGAGCAGTTCTTC	CAIRGSGASSYNEQFF
-	TRBV5-6	TRBJ2-5	TRBD1	TGTGCCAGCAGCTTTCACGGGACAGGGGCCCCTAGGACCCAGTACTTC	CASSFHGTGAPRTQYF
-	TRBV3-1/TRBV3-2	TRBJ2-1	-	TGTGCCAGCAGCCAAGACCCTAATCAACAGGGAAATGAGCAGTTCTTC	CASSQDPNQQGNEQFF
-	TRBV27	TRBJ1-5	-	TGTGCCAGCAGTCCGACTCGCCAGGGTACTAATCAGCCCCAGCATTTT	CASSPTRQGTNQPQHF
-	TRBV27	TRBJ1-1	TRBD1	TGTGCCAGCACTAGGACAGGGGGCCTCACTGAAGCTTTCTTT	CASTRTGGLTEAFF
-	TRBV6-6	TRBJ2-1	-	TGTGCCAGCAGCTCTCTCTCCCTCGGGTCCCGATTACGAAAAAAAATCAATGAGCAGTTCTTC	CASSSLSLGSRLRKKINEQFF
-	TRBV7-3	TRBJ2-3	TRBD2	TGTGCCAGCAGCTTAGGGACTAGCGGGGGGACAGATACGCAGTATTTT	CASSLGTSGGTDTQYF
-	TRBV13	TRBJ2-7	-	TGTGCCAGCAGCCCGCCGGGGAGGGGGAGTAGGAACGAGCAGTACTTC	CASSPPGRGSRNEQYF
-	TRBV4-2	TRBJ2-1	TRBD2	TGTGCCAGCAGCCTTACTAGCGGGGGGGCGTCTGGCTCCTACAATGAGCAGTTCTTC	CASSLTSGGASGSYNEQFF
few	TRBV5-6	TRBJ2-7	TRBD1	TGTGCCAGCAGCTTGGCGGGACAGGGTATTCAATACGAGCAGTACTTC	CASSLAGQGIQYEQYF
-	TRBV4-3	TRBJ2-3	-	TGCGCCAGCAGCCAGGGGGGGGGCCAAACAGATACGCAGTATTTT	CASSQGGGQTDTQYF
-	TRBV27	TRBJ2-7	TRBD2	TGTGCCAGCAGTTCGAACCTCGTGACTAGCGGGGCCTACGAGCAGTACTTC	CASSSNLVTSGAYEQYF
-	TRBV19	TRBJ2-1	TRBD2	TGTGCCAGTAGTATCCGTTCTAGCGGGGGGCAAACAGTGCAGTTCTTC	CASSIRSSGGQTVQFF
-	TRBV20-1	TRBJ2-3	-	TGCAGTGCTAAGCGGGACAGGAGGCAGTATTTT	CSAKRDRRQYF
-	TRBV27	TRBJ1-5	-	TGTGCCAGCAGTTCTAACACGTTGCGGGGTCAGCCCCAGCATTTT	CASSSNTLRGQPQHF
-	TRBV5-1	TRBJ2-2	TRBD1	TGCGCCAGCAGCCCTGGGACAGGCCTCGGGGAGCTGTTTTTT	CASSPGTGLGELFF
-	TRBV15	TRBJ1-1	TRBD1	TGTGCCACCAGCATCGGGACAGGGGGAGTGTACACTGAAGCTTTCTTT	CATSIGTGGVYTEAFF
-	TRBV2	TRBJ1-5	-	TGTGCCAGCAGTGGCTTCAGGGGCAATCAGCCCCAGCATTTT	CASSGFRGNQPQHF
-	TRBV15	TRBJ2-1	-	TGTGCCACCAGCAGGGACAGTTTCAATGAGCAGTTCTTC	CATSRDSFNEQFF
once	TRBV2	TRBJ2-5	TRBD2	TGTGCCAGCAGAGCTAGCGGGCTACAAGAGACCCAGTACTTC	CASRASGLQETQYF
-	TRBV19	TRBJ1-6	-	TGTGCCAGTACTATGGGTTTATGGGGCTCACCCCTCCACTTT	CASTMGLWGSPLHF
-	TRBV5-1	TRBJ2-3	-	TGCGCCAGCAGCTTGGGCATCGGAGGACTAAATACGAACAAAGATACGCAGTATTTT	CASSLGIGGLNTNKDTQYF
-	TRBV25-1	TRBJ1-2	-	TGTGCCAGCAGTGAATATAGGAGTCTGGCGGACTATGGCTACACCTTC	CASSEYRSLADYGYTF
-	TRBV2	TRBJ2-1	-	TGTGCCAGCAGTGGGCGGAGCATCTACAATGAGCAGTTCTTC	CASSGRSIYNEQFF
-	TRBV7-8	TRBJ1-4	-	TGTGCCAGCAGCTTAAATCCAGGGGCCGAAAAACTGTTTTTT	CASSLNPGAEKLFF
-	TRBV29-1	TRBJ1-1	TRBD1	TGCAGCGTTGAAGACCGGACAGGGGCGGCTGAAGCTTTCTTT	CSVEDRTGAAEAFF
-	TRBV4-2	TRBJ2-7	TRBD1	TGTGCCAGCAGCCAGACAGGGTCCTACGAGCAGTACTTC	CASSQTGSYEQYF
-	TRBV3-1/TRBV3-2	TRBJ2-3	-	TGTGCCAGCAGCCAACGAGGAAGCACAGATACGCAGTATTTT	CASSQRGSTDTQYF